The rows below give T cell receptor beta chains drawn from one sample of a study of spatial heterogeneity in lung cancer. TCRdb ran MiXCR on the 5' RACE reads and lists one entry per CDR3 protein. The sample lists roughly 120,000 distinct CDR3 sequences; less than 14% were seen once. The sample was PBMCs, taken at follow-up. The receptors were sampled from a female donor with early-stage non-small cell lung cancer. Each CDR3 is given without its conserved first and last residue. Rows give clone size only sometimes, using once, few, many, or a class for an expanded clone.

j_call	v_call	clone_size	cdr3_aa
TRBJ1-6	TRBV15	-	ATSRDRGDSPLH
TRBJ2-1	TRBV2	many	ASSVEGPKSYNEQF
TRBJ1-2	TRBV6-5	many	ASRRTEKHYGYT
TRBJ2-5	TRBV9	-	ASSALETSGREETQY
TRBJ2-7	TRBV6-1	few	ASSTDSAYEQY
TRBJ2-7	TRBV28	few	ASRAGVLDQPSYEQY
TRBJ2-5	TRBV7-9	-	ASSRAPIGGETQY
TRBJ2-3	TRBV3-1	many	ASSLQRTDTQY
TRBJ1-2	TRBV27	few	ASSRLGRGPNYGYT
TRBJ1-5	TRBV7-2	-	ASSDRENQPQH
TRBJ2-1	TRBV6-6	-	ASSKPRAGQF
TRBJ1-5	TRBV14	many	ASSRRGSNQPQH
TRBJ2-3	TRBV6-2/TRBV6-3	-	ASRKKVEHTDTQY
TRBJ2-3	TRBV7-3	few	ASSLSAGVADTQY
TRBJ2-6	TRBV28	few	ASSAIPGGPGANVLT
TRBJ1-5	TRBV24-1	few	ATSDQGPERTQH
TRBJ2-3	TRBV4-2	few	ASSPSSMDTQY
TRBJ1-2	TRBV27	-	ASSPSEWQEPANYGYT
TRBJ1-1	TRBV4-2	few	ASSFQGSTAEAF
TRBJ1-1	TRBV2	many	AYRGTEAF
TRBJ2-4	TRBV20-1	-	SANRGRDIQY
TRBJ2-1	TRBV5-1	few	ASSQGTSGGEQF
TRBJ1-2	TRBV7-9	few	ASSTRTGGGYT
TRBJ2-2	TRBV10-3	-	AIRMTGTGELF
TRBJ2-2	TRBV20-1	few	SARGTSGSPNTGELF
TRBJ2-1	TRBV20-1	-	SAKLAGGINEQF